This T cell receptor beta chain appears in the sequencing data of a study of response to subunit inactivated influenza vaccine. Findings and caveats of the study: New T cells are recruited in small numbers by each seasonal influenza vaccination, according to the authors' suggestion.

TCRdb recomputed calls from the RT-PCR reads with MiXCR, one row per CDR3 protein. Among some 850,000 distinct CDR3 sequences listed, roughly 18% were seen once. The germline V and J ends were trimmed by 8 bases and 3 bases, with 19 bases remaining between them. Germline CDR1 reads ENHRY; CDR2 reads SYGVKD. This CDR3 contains 15 residues. A remark on this clonotype: The antigen is undetermined.

The J gene is TRBJ1-1, the V gene TRBV10-3; tentative D call: TRBD1 (5 bases). The input for sequencing was PBMCs from blood, taken roughly 5 days after vaccination. The source is a man between 45 and 60 years old who received an inactivated influenza vaccine. CDR3 in amino acids: CAIALSRAGYTEAFF. The CDR3 coding sequence is TGTGCCATCGCACTGAGCAGGGCCGGGTACACTGAAGCTTTCTTT.